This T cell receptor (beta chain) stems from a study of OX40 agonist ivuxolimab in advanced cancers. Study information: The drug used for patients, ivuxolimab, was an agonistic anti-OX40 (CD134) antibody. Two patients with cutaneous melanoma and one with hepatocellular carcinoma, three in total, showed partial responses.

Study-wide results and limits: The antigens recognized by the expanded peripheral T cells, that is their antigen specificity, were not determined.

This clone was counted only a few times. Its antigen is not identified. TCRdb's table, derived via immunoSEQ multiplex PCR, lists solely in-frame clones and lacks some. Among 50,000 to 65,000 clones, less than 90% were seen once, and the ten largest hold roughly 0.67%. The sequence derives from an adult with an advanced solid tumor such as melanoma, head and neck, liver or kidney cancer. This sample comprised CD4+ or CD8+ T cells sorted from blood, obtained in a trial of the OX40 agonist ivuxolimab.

CDR3: CASSRIQPQHF. CDR3 DNA sequence: TGTGCCAGCAGTAGGATTCAGCCCCAGCATTTT. The chain combines TRBV6-5 with TRBJ1-5, with unresolved D. CDR1 is MNHEY and CDR2 is SVGAGI in the germline V gene. V dropped 5 bases and J dropped 6 bases, with 5 bases sitting between them. This CDR3 has 11 amino acids.